Shown below are 8 T cell receptor beta chains from a single sample sequenced in a study of blood T cells in healthy people across ages. Primers used in a second PCR of roughly 6 to 12 cycles were a sample-barcoded 5' primer and a J-beta primer mix. Using its own MiXCR run on the 5' RACE reads, TCRdb lists one record per CDR3 protein. The table includes around 800,000 distinct CDR3 sequences, about a quarter detected once. Another study also made use of these data, one on T cells of mothers and their children.

Sequencing was performed on blood. These receptors all stem from a boy younger than 18 in good health.

This sequence joins TRBV7-2 and TRBJ1-2; D unclear. Germline assignment: CDR1 SGHTA and CDR2 FQGNSA. Trimming took off 3 bases at V and 2 bases at J, with 7 bases between the two ends. The CDR3 has 13 residues. The CDR3 sequence is CASSFLGNYGYTF. CDR3 bases: TGTGCCAGCAGCTTTCTGGGGAACTATGGCTACACCTTC. The complete variable domain, with remaining parts taken from reference TRBV7-2 and TRBJ1-2, reads GAGVSQSPSNKVTEKGKDVELRCDPISGHTALYWYRQSLGQGLEFLIYFQGNSAPDKSGLPSDRFSAERTGGSVSTLTIQRTQQEDSAVYLCASSFLGNYGYTFGSGTRLTVV.

This clonotype occurred a few times. This sequence joins TRBV20-1 and TRBJ2-7, with a weak D call TRBD1 (6 bases). Germline CDR1 is DFQATT and CDR2 is SNEGSKA (reference sequence). V was pared by 6 bases and J by 2 bases, with 17 bases between. This CDR3 is built from 14 residues. As DNA, the CDR3 is TGCAGTGCATCCCCCACAGGGAACACCTACGAGCAGTACTTC. Translating gives CSASPTGNTYEQYF.

The chain has TRBV10-3 and TRBJ2-2; 7 bases map to TRBD1. From germline, CDR1 is ENHRY and CDR2 SYGVKD. The CDR3 spans 16 residues. The J segment lost 4 bases and the V segment lost 0 bases, leaving 5 bases of the junction unmatched. CDR3 sequence: CAISESLQGSTGELFF. The CDR3 region has the DNA TGTGCCATCAGTGAGTCCCTACAGGGGAGCACCGGGGAGCTGTTTTTT.

This clonotype has just a few counts. The chain carries TRBV2 and TRBJ2-3; unclear D gene. The germline V gene has CDR1 SNHLY and CDR2 FYNNEI. The ends were cut back, 5 bases at V and 11 bases at J, with 17 bases in the middle. The CDR3 runs to 13 residues. The CDR3 coding sequence is TGTGCCAGCAGTCTGGAGCTTGGCGACGAGCAGTATTTT. Residues: CASSLELGDEQYF.

Only a few counts were recorded for this clonotype. V and J are TRBV10-3 and TRBJ2-5, with 8 nucleotides matching TRBD2. Germline loops: CDR1 ENHRY, CDR2 SYGVKD. V dropped 0 bases and J dropped 5; count of bases not matched to a gene: 11. This CDR3 is built from 17 residues. This CDR3 is CAISESVAGRRGETQYF. CDR3 DNA sequence: TGTGCCATCAGTGAGTCAGTAGCGGGGCGGCGCGGGGAGACCCAGTACTTC.

This clonotype showed up many times. The chain couples TRBV28 to TRBJ2-5, with D possibly matching TRBD2 (5 bases). The germline V gene encodes CDR1 MDHEN and CDR2 SYDVKM. The V end lost 9 bases, the J end lost 5 bases, and 16 bases lay between the germline ends. This CDR3 comprises 13 residues. The CDR3 protein is CASYTVGEETQYF. In DNA, the CDR3 is TGTGCCAGTTATACGGTGGGAGAGGAGACCCAGTACTTC.

This clonotype has more than one count but fewer than ten. The DNA for the CDR3 is TGTGCCAGCAGTTCCTCTACAGGGGGCGCTGGGGCCAACGTCCTGACTTTC. Translating it yields CASSSSTGGAGANVLTF. The V and J genes are TRBV6-5 and TRBJ2-6; 9 bases match TRBD1. The CDR3 totals 17 residues. Germline assignment: CDR1 MNHEY and CDR2 SVGAGI. V shed 4 bases, J shed 2 bases, and the junction held 6 bases outside the gene matches.

The V and J genes are TRBV28 and TRBJ2-5, with 9 nucleotides matching TRBD2. The tail of the sequence fits TRBJ2-7 better, so the J call may be wrong. Germline V gene sequence: CDR1 MDHEN, CDR2 SYDVKM. The CDR3 extends over 14 amino acids. This CDR3 reads CASSLRGGLLEQYF. The CDR3 DNA reads as TGTGCCAGCAGTTTGCGGGGGGGCCTGCTCGAGCAGTACTTC.